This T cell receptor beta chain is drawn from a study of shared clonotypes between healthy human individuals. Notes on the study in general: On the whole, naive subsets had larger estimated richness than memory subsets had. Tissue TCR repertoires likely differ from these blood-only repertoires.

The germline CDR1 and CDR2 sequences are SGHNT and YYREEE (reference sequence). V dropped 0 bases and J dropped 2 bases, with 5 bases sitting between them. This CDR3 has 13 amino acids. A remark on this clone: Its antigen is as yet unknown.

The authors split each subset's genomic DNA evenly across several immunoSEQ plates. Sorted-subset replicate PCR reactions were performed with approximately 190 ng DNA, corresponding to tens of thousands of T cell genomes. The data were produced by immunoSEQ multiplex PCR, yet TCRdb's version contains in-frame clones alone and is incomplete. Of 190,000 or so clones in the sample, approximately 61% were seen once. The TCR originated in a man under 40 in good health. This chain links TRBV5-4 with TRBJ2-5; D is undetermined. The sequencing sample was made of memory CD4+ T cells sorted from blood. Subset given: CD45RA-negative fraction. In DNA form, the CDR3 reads TGTGCCAGCAGCTTGGCGGCGCAAGAGACCCAGTACTTC. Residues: CASSLAAQETQYF.